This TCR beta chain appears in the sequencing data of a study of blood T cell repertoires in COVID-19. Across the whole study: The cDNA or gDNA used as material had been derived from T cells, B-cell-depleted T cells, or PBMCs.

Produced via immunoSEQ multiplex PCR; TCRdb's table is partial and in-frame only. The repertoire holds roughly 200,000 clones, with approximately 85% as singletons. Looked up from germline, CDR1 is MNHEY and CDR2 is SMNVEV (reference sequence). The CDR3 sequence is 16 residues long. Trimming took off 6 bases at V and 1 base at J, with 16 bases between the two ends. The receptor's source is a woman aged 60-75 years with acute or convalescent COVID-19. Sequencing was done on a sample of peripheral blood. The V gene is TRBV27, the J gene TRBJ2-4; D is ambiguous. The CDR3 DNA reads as TGTGCCAGCAGGAAAACTACCCTTAACGCCAAAAACATTCAGTACTTC. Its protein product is CASRKTTLNAKNIQYF.